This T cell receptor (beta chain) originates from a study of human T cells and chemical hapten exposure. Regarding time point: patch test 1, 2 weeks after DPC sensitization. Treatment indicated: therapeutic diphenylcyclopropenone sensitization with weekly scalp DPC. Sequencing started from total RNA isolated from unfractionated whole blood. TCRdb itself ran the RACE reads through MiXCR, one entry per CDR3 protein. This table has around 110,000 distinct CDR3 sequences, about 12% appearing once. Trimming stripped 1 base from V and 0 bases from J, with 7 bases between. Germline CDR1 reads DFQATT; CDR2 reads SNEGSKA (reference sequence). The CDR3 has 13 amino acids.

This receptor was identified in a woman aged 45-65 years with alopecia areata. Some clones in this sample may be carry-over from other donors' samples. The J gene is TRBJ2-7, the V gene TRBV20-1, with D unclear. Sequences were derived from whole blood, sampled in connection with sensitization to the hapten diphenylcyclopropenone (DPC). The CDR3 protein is CSARGGPSYEQYF. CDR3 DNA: TGCAGTGCTAGAGGGGGTCCCTCCTACGAGCAGTACTTC.